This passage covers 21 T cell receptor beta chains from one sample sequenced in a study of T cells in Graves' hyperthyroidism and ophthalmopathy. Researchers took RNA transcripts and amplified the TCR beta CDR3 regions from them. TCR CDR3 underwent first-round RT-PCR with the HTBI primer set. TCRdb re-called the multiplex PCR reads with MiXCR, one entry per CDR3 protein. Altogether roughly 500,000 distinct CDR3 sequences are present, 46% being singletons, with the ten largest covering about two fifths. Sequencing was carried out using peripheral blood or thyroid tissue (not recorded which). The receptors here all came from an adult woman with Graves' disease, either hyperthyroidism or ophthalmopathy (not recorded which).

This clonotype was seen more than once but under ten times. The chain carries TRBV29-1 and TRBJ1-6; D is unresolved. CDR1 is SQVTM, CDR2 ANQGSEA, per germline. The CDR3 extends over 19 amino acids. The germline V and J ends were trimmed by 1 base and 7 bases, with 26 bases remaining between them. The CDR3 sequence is CSVEGGEFYEQYFNSPLHF. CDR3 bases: TGCAGCGTTGAAGGGGGTGAGTTCTACGAGCAGTACTTCAATTCACCCCTCCACTTT.

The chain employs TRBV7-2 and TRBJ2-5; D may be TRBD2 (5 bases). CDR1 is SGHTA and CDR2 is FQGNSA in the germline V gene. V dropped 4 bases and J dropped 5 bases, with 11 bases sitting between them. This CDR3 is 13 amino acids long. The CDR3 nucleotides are TGTGCCAGCAGCTCTTACAGAGGGGAGACCCAGTACTTC. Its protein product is CASSSYRGETQYF.

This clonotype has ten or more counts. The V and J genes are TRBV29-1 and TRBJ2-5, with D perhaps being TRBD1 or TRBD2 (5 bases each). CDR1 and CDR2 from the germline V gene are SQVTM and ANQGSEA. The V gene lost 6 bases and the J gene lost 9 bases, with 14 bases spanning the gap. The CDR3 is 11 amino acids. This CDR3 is CSVRDREAQYF. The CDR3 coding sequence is TGCAGCGTAAGGGACCGCGAGGCCCAGTACTTC.

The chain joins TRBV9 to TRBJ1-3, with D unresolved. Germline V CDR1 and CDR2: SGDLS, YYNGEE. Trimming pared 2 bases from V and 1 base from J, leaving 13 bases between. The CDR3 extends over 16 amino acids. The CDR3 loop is CASSVGLAGSGNTIYF. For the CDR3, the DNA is TGTGCCAGCAGCGTCGGGTTAGCGGGGTCTGGAAACACCATATATTTT.

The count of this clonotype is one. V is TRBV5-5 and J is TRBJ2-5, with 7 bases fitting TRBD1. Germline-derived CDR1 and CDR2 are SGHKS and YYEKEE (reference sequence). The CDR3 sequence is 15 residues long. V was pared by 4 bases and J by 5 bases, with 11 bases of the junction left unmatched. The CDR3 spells CASSHIRGREETQYF. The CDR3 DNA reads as TGTGCCAGCAGCCACATTAGGGGGCGCGAGGAGACCCAGTACTTC.

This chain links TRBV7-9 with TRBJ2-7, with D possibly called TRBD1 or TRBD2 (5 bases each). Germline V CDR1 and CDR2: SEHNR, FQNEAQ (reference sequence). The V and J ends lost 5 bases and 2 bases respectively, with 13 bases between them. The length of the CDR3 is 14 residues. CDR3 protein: CASSHRGWAYEQYF. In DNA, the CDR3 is TGTGCCAGCAGCCACCGGGGCTGGGCCTACGAGCAGTACTTC. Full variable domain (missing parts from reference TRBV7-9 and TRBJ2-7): DTGVSQNPRHKITKRGQNVTFRCDPISEHNRLYWYRQTLGQGPEFLTYFQNEAQLEKSRLLSDRFSAERPKGSFSTLEIQRTEQGDSAMYLCASSHRGWAYEQYFGPGTRLTVT.

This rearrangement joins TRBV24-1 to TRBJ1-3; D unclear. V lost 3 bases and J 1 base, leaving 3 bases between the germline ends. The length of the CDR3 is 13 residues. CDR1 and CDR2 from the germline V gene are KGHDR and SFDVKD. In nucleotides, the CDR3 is TGTGCCACCAGTGATGGTTCTGGAAACACCATATATTTT. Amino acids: CATSDGSGNTIYF.

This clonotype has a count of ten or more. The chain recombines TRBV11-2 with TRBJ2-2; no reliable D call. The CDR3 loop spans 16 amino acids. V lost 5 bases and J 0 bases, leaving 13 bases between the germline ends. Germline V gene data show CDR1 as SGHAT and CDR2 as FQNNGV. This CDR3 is CASSQHEAANTGELFF. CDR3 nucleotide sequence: TGTGCCAGCAGCCAACATGAGGCCGCGAACACCGGGGAGCTGTTTTTT.

The CDR3 bases are TGTGCCAGCAGTGAACGCGCTGACCAAGAGACCCAGTACTTC. Amino acids: CASSERADQETQYF. This chain joins TRBV2 and TRBJ2-5, with D uncertain. The V end lost 2 bases, the J end lost 0 bases, and 7 bases lay between the germline ends. This CDR3 is 14 amino acids long. Germline V gene data show CDR1 as SNHLY and CDR2 as FYNNEI. The whole variable domain, filled in from reference TRBV2 and TRBJ2-5, reads EPEVTQTPSHQVTQMGQEVILRCVPISNHLYFYWYRQILGQKVEFLVSFYNNEISEKSEIFDDQFSVERPDGSNFTLKIRSTKLEDSAMYFCASSERADQETQYFGPGTRLLVL.

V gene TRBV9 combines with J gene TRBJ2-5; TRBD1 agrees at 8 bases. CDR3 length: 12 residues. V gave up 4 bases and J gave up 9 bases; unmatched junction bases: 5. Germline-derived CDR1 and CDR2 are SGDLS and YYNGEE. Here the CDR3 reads CASSLAGGAQYF. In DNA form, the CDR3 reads TGTGCCAGCAGCCTGGCAGGGGGCGCCCAGTACTTC.

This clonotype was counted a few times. DNA of the CDR3: TGTGCCACCAGTGATGGGGGAAGTGGCTACACCTTC. The encoded protein is CATSDGGSGYTF. This chain uses TRBV24-1 with TRBJ1-2, with D possibly TRBD1 on 5 matching bases. Germline assignment: CDR1 KGHDR and CDR2 SFDVKD. The CDR3 length is 12 residues. Trimming cost V 3 bases and J 7 bases, with 8 bases left between them.

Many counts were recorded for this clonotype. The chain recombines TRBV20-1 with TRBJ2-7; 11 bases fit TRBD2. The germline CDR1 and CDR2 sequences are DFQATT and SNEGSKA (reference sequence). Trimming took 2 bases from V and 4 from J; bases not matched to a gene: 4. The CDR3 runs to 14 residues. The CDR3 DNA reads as TGCAGTGCTAGACTAGCGGGAGGTCAGTACGAGCAGTACTTC. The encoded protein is CSARLAGGQYEQYF.

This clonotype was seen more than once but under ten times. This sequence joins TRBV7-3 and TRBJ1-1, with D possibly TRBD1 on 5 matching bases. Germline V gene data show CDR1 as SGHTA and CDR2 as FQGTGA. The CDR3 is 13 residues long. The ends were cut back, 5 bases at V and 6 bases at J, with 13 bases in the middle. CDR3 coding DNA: TGTGCCAGCAGCACTCGACAGAGGGCTGAAGCTTTCTTT. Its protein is CASSTRQRAEAFF.

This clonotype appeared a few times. The CDR3 protein is CASSQEAAGFQETQYF. The DNA for the CDR3 is TGTGCCAGCAGCCAAGAAGCGGCAGGATTCCAAGAGACCCAGTACTTC. The chain has TRBV4-2 and TRBJ2-5, with D perhaps matching TRBD2 (5 bases). In germline, CDR1 is LGHNA, CDR2 YNFKEQ. The CDR3 covers 16 residues. Trimming pared 0 bases from V and 1 base from J, leaving 12 bases between.

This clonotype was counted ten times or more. The CDR3 DNA reads as TGTGCCAGCAGTTTATCGCCGACAGGACTGTATGGCTACACCTTC. Its translation is CASSLSPTGLYGYTF. The rearrangement uses TRBV27 and TRBJ1-2; D perhaps matches TRBD1 (6 bases). The germline V gene has CDR1 MNHEY and CDR2 SMNVEV (reference sequence). Trimming left V 0 bases short and J 5 bases short, with 13 bases between. CDR3 length equals 15 residues.

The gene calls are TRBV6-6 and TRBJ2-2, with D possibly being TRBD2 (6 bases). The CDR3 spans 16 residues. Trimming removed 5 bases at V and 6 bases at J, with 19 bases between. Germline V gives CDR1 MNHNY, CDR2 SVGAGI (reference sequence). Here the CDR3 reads CASSEEPGVGAGELFF. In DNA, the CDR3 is TGTGCCAGCAGTGAAGAACCGGGGGTAGGAGCCGGGGAGCTGTTTTTT.

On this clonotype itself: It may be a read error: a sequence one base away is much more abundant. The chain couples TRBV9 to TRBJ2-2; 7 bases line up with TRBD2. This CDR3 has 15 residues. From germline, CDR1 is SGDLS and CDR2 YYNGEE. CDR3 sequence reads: CASGVGGRAPGELFF. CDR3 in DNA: TGTGCCAGCGGCGTAGGAGGGAGGGCCCCCGGGGAGCTGTTTTTT.

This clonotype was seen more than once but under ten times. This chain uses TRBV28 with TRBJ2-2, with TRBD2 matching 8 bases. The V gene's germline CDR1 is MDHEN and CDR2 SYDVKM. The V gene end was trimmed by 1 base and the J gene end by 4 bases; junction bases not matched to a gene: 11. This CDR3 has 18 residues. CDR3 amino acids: CASSLSRGLGSITGELFF. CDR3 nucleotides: TGTGCCAGCAGTTTATCCCGGGGACTAGGTTCGATCACCGGGGAGCTGTTTTTT. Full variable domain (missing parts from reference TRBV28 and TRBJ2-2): DVKVTQSSRYLVKRTGEKVFLECVQDMDHENMFWYRQDPGLGLRLIYFSYDVKMKEKGDIPEGYSVSREKKERFSLILESASTNQTSMYLCASSLSRGLGSITGELFFGEGSRLTVL.

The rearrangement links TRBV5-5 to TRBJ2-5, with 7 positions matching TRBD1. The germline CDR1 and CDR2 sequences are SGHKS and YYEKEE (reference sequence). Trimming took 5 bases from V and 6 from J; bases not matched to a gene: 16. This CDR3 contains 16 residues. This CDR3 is CASRPPGTAIEKTQYF. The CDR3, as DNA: TGTGCCAGCAGACCCCCCGGGACAGCCATTGAGAAGACCCAGTACTTC. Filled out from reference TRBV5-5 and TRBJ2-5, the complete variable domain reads DAGVTQSPTHLIKTRGQQVTLRCSPISGHKSVSWYQQVLGQGPQFIFQYYEKEERGRGNFPDRFSARQFPNYSSELNVNALLLGDSALYLCASRPPGTAIEKTQYFGPGTRLLVL.

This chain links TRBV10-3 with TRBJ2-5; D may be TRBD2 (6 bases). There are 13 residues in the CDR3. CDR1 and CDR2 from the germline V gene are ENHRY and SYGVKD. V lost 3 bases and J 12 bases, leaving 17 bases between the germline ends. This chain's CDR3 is CAISDGGRAPEYF. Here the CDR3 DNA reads TGTGCCATCAGTGACGGGGGTCGGGCTCCGGAGTACTTC.

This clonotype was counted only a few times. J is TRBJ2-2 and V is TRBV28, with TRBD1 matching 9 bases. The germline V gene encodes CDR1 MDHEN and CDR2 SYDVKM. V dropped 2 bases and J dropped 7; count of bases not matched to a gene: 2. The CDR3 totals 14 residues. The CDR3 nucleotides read TGTGCCAGCAGTTTAACAGGGGGCTACGGGGAGCTGTTTTTT. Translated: CASSLTGGYGELFF.